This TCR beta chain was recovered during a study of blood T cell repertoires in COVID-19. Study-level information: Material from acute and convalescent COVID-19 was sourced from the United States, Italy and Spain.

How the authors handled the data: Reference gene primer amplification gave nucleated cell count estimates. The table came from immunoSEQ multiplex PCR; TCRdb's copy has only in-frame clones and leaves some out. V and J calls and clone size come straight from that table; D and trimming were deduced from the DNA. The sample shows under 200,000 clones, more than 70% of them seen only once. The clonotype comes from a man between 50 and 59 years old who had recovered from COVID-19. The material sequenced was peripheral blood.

In DNA, the CDR3 is TGTGCCAGCAGCCCCGGGGGGGCCGGAGATACGCAGTATTTT. Translation: CASSPGGAGDTQYF. V usage is TRBV28 and J usage is TRBJ2-3; TRBD2 matches at 8 bases. Trimming at V came to 6 bases and at J to 5 bases, leaving 7 bases not matched to a gene. CDR1 is MDHEN and CDR2 is SYDVKM in the germline V gene. The CDR3 covers 14 residues.